This paragraph reports one TCR beta chain. Across under 25 US areas, participants ranged in age from 18 to 89 years. In Cohort 3, a recovered donor had either two negative PCRs, clearance, or symptom resolution. This sample was taken from a study of blood T cell repertoires in COVID-19. Study details: Sites across the United States, Italy and Spain contributed samples from acute and convalescent COVID-19.

Profiled with immunoSEQ multiplex PCR; TCRdb holds only in-frame clones, not every one. The sample holds 150,000 to 200,000 clones, 80% seen once. Looked up from germline, CDR1 is KGHSH and CDR2 is LQKENI. V was pared by 2 bases and J by 3 bases, with 2 bases of the junction left unmatched. The CDR3 covers 16 residues. The sequence was collected from a man aged 35 to 55 who had recovered from COVID-19. The rearrangement uses TRBV18 and TRBJ1-6; TRBD1 aligns across 9 bases. The sequencing sample was made of PBMCs or T cells enriched from blood (not recorded which). The DNA for the CDR3 is TGTGCCAGCTCACCAACGACAGGGGGCTATAATTCACCCCTCCACTTT. As protein: CASSPTTGGYNSPLHF.